Included here is one T cell receptor beta chain sequence, with context. The antigen is not known. Method: immunoSEQ multiplex PCR; TCRdb's copy keeps in-frame clones and lacks some. The data hold about 100,000 clones, with approximately 90% observed a single time. The entry originates in a study of T cell responses to AZD1222 COVID-19 vaccine. Overall study: Doses given second, at about 4 or about 12 weeks, were pooled.

The ends were cut back, 1 base at V and 6 bases at J, with 14 bases in the middle. CDR3 length: 14 residues. Germline CDR1 and CDR2: SGHDT and YYEEEE. General study findings and limits: A mostly white British donor set with more females was recruited, and clonal diversity was possibly underestimated. Recipients of AZD1222 seropositive at baseline numbered only 6 or 7. The study reported that nearly half of spike-specific TCRs target unmutated variant regions.

The specimen was peripheral blood, collected on day 0 of AZD1222 vaccination. The TCR sequence derives from an adult in good health. This chain joins TRBV5-6 and TRBJ2-7; D tentatively fits TRBD1 or TRBD2 (5 bases each). CDR3 DNA: TGTGCCAGCAGCTTGTGGCAGGTTGGGGGCGAGCAGTACTTC. This encodes CASSLWQVGGEQYF.